This TCR beta chain was observed in a study of T cell responses to AZD1222 COVID-19 vaccine. A single count supports this clone. Libraries were prepared by immunoSEQ multiplex PCR; TCRdb keeps only in-frame clonotypes and omits some of them. The sample comprises 180,000 or so clones, about nine tenths of which are singletons, and about 4.1% rests with the top ten. V lost 6 bases and J 2 bases, leaving 13 bases between the germline ends. CDR3 length: 14 residues. Germline V lookup: CDR1 MNHEY, CDR2 SVGAGI. The TCR comes from an adult who received the MenACWY meningococcal vaccine as a control. The chain is built from TRBV6-5 and TRBJ2-5, with D tentatively TRBD1 (5 bases). Sequences were derived from peripheral blood, sampled 28 days after the second dose of the MenACWY control vaccine. Here the CDR3 reads CASSSGWGQETQYF. The CDR3 bases are TGTGCCAGCAGCTCAGGGTGGGGACAAGAGACCCAGTACTTC.